The sequence of this T cell receptor beta chain was determined in a study of human T cells and chemical hapten exposure. The CDR3 is 12 residues long. The germline V gene encodes CDR1 SNHLY and CDR2 FYNNEI. Trimming removed 3 bases at V and 8 bases at J, with 7 bases between. As to time point: patch test 2, 6 weeks after DPC sensitization. Treatment given: therapeutic diphenylcyclopropenone sensitization with weekly scalp DPC. TCRdb independently ran MiXCR on the RACE reads; one entry per CDR3 protein. The table includes approximately 350,000 distinct CDR3 sequences, over 6% detected once. General observations from the study: Sensitization with DPC brought no change to TCRs above 1 in 1000 in frequency.

Note on this clonotype: The target antigen is unknown. No conserved phenylalanine or tryptophan ends this CDR3, so it is likely a read error.

Sequenced here: whole blood, sampled in connection with sensitization to the hapten diphenylcyclopropenone (DPC). This sequence joins TRBV2 and TRBJ1-4, with D perhaps TRBD1 (6 bases). This TCR was sampled from a woman between 18 and 29 years old with alopecia areata. Some clones in this sample may be carry-over from other donors' samples. The CDR3 region is CASSDRGEKLFL. For the CDR3, the DNA is TGTGCCAGCAGTGACAGGGGCGAAAAACTGTTTCTT.